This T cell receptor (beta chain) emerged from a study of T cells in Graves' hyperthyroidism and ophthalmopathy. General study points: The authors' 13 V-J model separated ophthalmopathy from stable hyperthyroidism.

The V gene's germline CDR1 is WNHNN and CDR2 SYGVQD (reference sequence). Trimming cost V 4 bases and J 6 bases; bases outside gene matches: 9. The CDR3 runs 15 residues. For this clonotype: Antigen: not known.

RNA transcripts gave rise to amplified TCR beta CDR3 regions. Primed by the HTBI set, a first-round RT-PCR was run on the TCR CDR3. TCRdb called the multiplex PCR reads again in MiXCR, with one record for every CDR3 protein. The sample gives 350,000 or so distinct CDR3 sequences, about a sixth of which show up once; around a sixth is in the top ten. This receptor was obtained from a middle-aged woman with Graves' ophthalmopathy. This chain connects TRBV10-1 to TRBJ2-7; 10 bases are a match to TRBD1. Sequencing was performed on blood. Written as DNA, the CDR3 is TGCGCCAGCAGTGGGTCAGACAGGGGGCACGTCGAGCAGTACTTC. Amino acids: CASSGSDRGHVEQYF.